A selection of T cell receptor beta chains follows, all from one sample in a study of T-cell reconstitution after alpha-beta-depleted transplantation in children. Each CDR3 protein is one row after TCRdb ran MiXCR on the PCR reads. The sample contains some 840,000 distinct CDR3 sequences, 15% to 20% of which appear only once. This specimen was PBMCs, mostly from graft donor cells, taken 360 days after TCRalphabeta/CD19-depleted stem cell transplant. These receptors all stem from a male patient aged 10 to 17 who had a stem cell transplant for acute lymphoblastic leukemia, so the T cells may come from the graft donor. Both conserved end residues are part of each CDR3. The D gene is left open where the match is weak. Rows give clone size only sometimes, using once, few, many, or a class for an expanded clone.

.	TRBV28	TRBJ2-3	.	TGTGCCAGCAGCCTCGGACAGGGAGGGGCAGATACGCAGTATTTT	CASSLGQGGADTQYF
.	TRBV20-1	TRBJ2-7	.	TGCAGTGCTAGAGAGCGGACAGTAACCCACGAGCAGTACTTC	CSARERTVTHEQYF
few	TRBV11-3	TRBJ2-5	.	TGTGCCAGCAGCTTAAGGACTGGGGGTATAGAGACCCAGTACTTC	CASSLRTGGIETQYF
.	TRBV7-6	TRBJ2-1	.	TGTGCCAGCAGCTTCTGGGGGCGAGTCCCTAGCAATGAGCAGTTCTTC	CASSFWGRVPSNEQFF
few	TRBV3-1	TRBJ2-3	TRBD2	TGTGCCAGCAGCCAAGCATCCCTAGCGGGAGTATCAGATCCCCCAGATACGCAGTATTTT	CASSQASLAGVSDPPDTQYF
many	TRBV19	TRBJ2-6	TRBD2	TGTGCCATTTGGACTAGCGGGCCGAAGGGCTCTGGGGCCAACGTCCTGACTTTC	CAIWTSGPKGSGANVLTF
.	TRBV10-3	TRBJ2-3	.	TGTGCCATCATGTCCGGGGGCAGGAGCACAGATACGCAGTATTTT	CAIMSGGRSTDTQYF
many	TRBV21-1	TRBJ2-7	.	TGTGCCAGCAGCAAAGTTAAGGGACAGCTATCCTATGAGCAGTACTTC	CASSKVKGQLSYEQYF
.	TRBV5-1	TRBJ1-1	TRBD1	TGCGCCAGCAGCCATATTGCGGGACAGGGATTGCACACTGAAGCTTTCTTT	CASSHIAGQGLHTEAFF
.	TRBV5-1	TRBJ2-3	.	TGCGCCAGCAGCGCCCTAGCGGATACGCAGTATTTT	CASSALADTQYF
few	TRBV27	TRBJ2-4	TRBD1	TGTGCCAGCAGCTGGACAGGGTTGGGTAAAAACATTCAGTACTTC	CASSWTGLGKNIQYF
.	TRBV20-1	TRBJ1-2	.	TGCAGTGCTAGTTTGCACGTGGGGGCAGTCGCTAACTATGGCTACACCTTC	CSASLHVGAVANYGYTF
.	TRBV20-1	TRBJ2-7	TRBD1	TGCAGTGCTACGCAGGGGGCTCTGGGCGAGCAGTACTTC	CSATQGALGEQYF
.	TRBV6-4	TRBJ1-4	TRBD1	TGTGCCAGCAACAGACCGGGACAGGGGGCGTCCATGCCCCGAGAAAGACTGTTTTTT	CASNRPGQGASMPRERLFF
.	TRBV20-1	TRBJ2-5	.	TGCAGTGCTAGAGAGGGGGCTCAAGAGACCCAGTACTTC	CSAREGAQETQYF
.	TRBV7-6	TRBJ2-2	.	TGTGCCAGCAGCGAGATAGCGGTCGAGAACACCGGGGAGCTGTTTTTT	CASSEIAVENTGELFF
few	TRBV4-1	TRBJ2-4	TRBD2	TGCGCCAGCAGCCACCTGGGACTAGCGGGAGGAAAAGCCAAAAACATTCAGTACTTC	CASSHLGLAGGKAKNIQYF
.	TRBV7-9	TRBJ2-4	.	TGTGCCAGCAGCCCCGACTATGAAGCCAAAAACATTCAGTACTTC	CASSPDYEAKNIQYF
.	TRBV2	TRBJ2-1	TRBD2	TGTGCCAGCAGTACGGACGGAGGGACTAGCCTAAATGAGCAGTTCTTC	CASSTDGGTSLNEQFF
.	TRBV5-1	TRBJ2-1	.	TGCGCCAGCAGCTTGGCGGCAGGCGTCGGATACAATGAGCAGTTCTTC	CASSLAAGVGYNEQFF
.	TRBV11-2	TRBJ2-7	TRBD2	TGTGCCAGCAGCCCAAGGACTAGCGGGAGTCGTCACGAGCAGTACTTC	CASSPRTSGSRHEQYF
many	TRBV15	TRBJ2-1	.	TGTGCCACCAGCAGAACCCTAGCGTGGCCGTACAATGAGCAGTTCTTC	CATSRTLAWPYNEQFF
.	TRBV12-3/TRBV12-4	TRBJ1-2	.	TGTGCCAGCCACAGGGACTATGGCTACACCTTC	CASHRDYGYTF
few	TRBV20-1	TRBJ2-7	TRBD1	TGCAGTGCGCCCCGGACAGGGCGCTCCTACGAGCAGTACTTC	CSAPRTGRSYEQYF
.	TRBV5-1	TRBJ2-2	.	TGCGCCAGCAGCCCCGGACGCAGCAGCGGGGAGCTGTTTTTT	CASSPGRSSGELFF
once	TRBV10-3	TRBJ2-3	.	TGTGCCCTAGGGGGGGAACTCCAAAGCGCAGATACGCAGTATTTT	CALGGELQSADTQYF
few	TRBV5-5	TRBJ2-6	.	TGTGCCAGCAGCTTGGACTGGGTTAAGGCCAACGTCCTGACTTTC	CASSLDWVKANVLTF
.	TRBV29-1	TRBJ2-1	TRBD2	TGCAGCCCTTGGACTAGCGACAACAATGAGCAGTTCTTC	CSPWTSDNNEQFF
few	TRBV5-1	TRBJ1-2	.	TGCGCCAGCAGCTTGCAGGGTGGGGCTAACTATGGCTACACCTTC	CASSLQGGANYGYTF
few	TRBV4-1	TRBJ2-3	TRBD2	TGCGCCAGCACACCAGGTCGACTAGCGGGTCCCACAGATACGCAGTATTTT	CASTPGRLAGPTDTQYF
.	TRBV5-1	TRBJ1-5	TRBD1	TGCGCCAGCAGCGCGACAGGGAACAGCAATCAGCCCCAGCATTTT	CASSATGNSNQPQHF
.	TRBV24-1	TRBJ2-1	.	TGTGCCACCAGTCCGGGACCCTTAGGGAGGGAGCAGTTCTTC	CATSPGPLGREQFF
few	TRBV20-1	TRBJ2-1	.	TGCAGTGCTAGAGATCTCCGATCTCTGTTCTTC	CSARDLRSLFF
.	TRBV3-1	TRBJ2-7	.	TGTGCCAGCAGCCAAGACCAAATCGGACAAGCCTACGAGCAGTACTTC	CASSQDQIGQAYEQYF
.	TRBV14	TRBJ2-1	.	TGTGCCAGCAGCCCTAGGACAGCGGGTTACAATGAGCAGTTCTTC	CASSPRTAGYNEQFF
.	TRBV5-1	TRBJ1-1	.	TGCGCCAGCAGCTTGGTCGCCGCGGAAGCTTTCTTT	CASSLVAAEAFF
few	TRBV6-7	TRBJ1-5	.	TGTGCCAGCAGTTACTTTAGCCGGGACCGCCCTGATGCGCCCCAGCATTTT	CASSYFSRDRPDAPQHF
.	TRBV27	TRBJ1-1	.	TGTGCCAGCTCGAGGCGGGGGGCAGGCGGGGGGTACACTGAAGCTTTCTTT	CASSRRGAGGGYTEAFF
many	TRBV12-3/TRBV12-4	TRBJ2-3	.	TGTGCCAGCCGAGGCCAGGTGGGCGCGCAGTATTTT	CASRGQVGAQYF
few	TRBV29-1	TRBJ2-2	.	TGCAGCGTCATTAACCCTAGGAACACCGGGGAGCTGTTTTTT	CSVINPRNTGELFF
many	TRBV6-5	TRBJ1-6	.	TGTGCCAGCAGTTACCCGGGAGAGCGGTCGTCTCCCCTCCACTTT	CASSYPGERSSPLHF
.	TRBV10-3	TRBJ2-7	.	TGTGCCATCAGTGGGGACGGCTACGAGCAGTACTTC	CAISGDGYEQYF
few	TRBV7-9	TRBJ1-2	TRBD1	TGTGCCAGCAGCCCGGGGACAGGGGAGGTTGGCGGCTACACCTTC	CASSPGTGEVGGYTF
.	TRBV11-1	TRBJ2-7	TRBD2	TGTGCCAGCAGCTTAGAGTTTGCGGGAGGCCTCGCCTACGAGCAGTACTTC	CASSLEFAGGLAYEQYF
many	TRBV7-9	TRBJ2-1	.	TGTGCCAGCAGCTTAGTTCGGATCCCCTTAAGCTCCTACAATGAGCAGTTCTTC	CASSLVRIPLSSYNEQFF
.	TRBV7-9	TRBJ2-3	.	TGTGCCAGCAGCCCGGTGGCCCCCCCAGATACGCAGTATTTT	CASSPVAPPDTQYF
.	TRBV7-9	TRBJ2-7	.	TGTGCCAGCAGCTACGACAGGCCTGAGCAGTACTTC	CASSYDRPEQYF
.	TRBV27	TRBJ2-7	.	TGTGCCAGCGGGGAGGCGAGGGATTACGAGCAGTACTTC	CASGEARDYEQYF
few	TRBV5-1	TRBJ2-2	.	TGCGCCAGCAGAGGGACTTACCACGACTACACCGGGGAGCTGTTTTTT	CASRGTYHDYTGELFF
.	TRBV6-5	TRBJ2-1	TRBD1	TGTGCCAGCAGTTACACAGGGACAGGGGTTGAGCAGTTCTTC	CASSYTGTGVEQFF
.	TRBV9	TRBJ2-3	TRBD2	TGTGCCAGCACCGCCAGAGGGACTAGCGGAAAAGATACGCAGTATTTT	CASTARGTSGKDTQYF
many	TRBV5-1	TRBJ2-3	.	TGCGCCAGCAGCTTGGGGGGACTTCCTAGCACAGATACGCAGTATTTT	CASSLGGLPSTDTQYF
few	TRBV12-3/TRBV12-4	TRBJ2-7	TRBD2	TGTGCCAGCAGCCGCTTCCCCCTAGCGGGAGTGGAAGAGCAGTACTTC	CASSRFPLAGVEEQYF
.	TRBV25-1	TRBJ2-3	.	TGTGCCAGCAGTGACTCCGCGTTAGATACGCAGTATTTT	CASSDSALDTQYF
.	TRBV3-1	TRBJ2-7	TRBD2	TGTGCCAGCAGCCACGGACTAGCGGGAATCTACGAGCAGTACTTC	CASSHGLAGIYEQYF
few	TRBV3-1	TRBJ1-1	.	TGTGCCAGCAGCCAAGATCGGGGGCGCAGGTTTAAGGATGAAGCTTTCTTT	CASSQDRGRRFKDEAFF